This TCR beta chain emerged from a study of beta chain features in type 1 diabetes (dated by TCRdb to 2017 to 2018). A note on the overall study: Patients and healthy donors did not differ in mean age, gender distribution, total cell number or subset yield. The study compared the TCRB repertoires of sorted circulating CD4+ T cell subsets in recently diagnosed type 1 diabetes patients with those in matched healthy donors. Regulatory and stem cell-like memory subsets were obtained from only 8 patients and about eight healthy donors, while naive and central memory subsets were obtained from all 30 or so donors. A total of approximately 99,000,000 sorted cells were examined across all samples, and RNA yield correlated strongly with the number of cells per subset. Summary of the overall study and its limitations: Patients with type 1 diabetes made fewer insertions and deleted more nucleotides at VDJ recombination sites, implying thymic rearrangement abnormalities. PCR might favor shorter templates, but patient and control samples were amplified and corrected together, so any skew would affect both groups equally. HLA sub-analyses involved small numbers of individuals, so any influence of HLA type on TCRB rearrangement remained unresolved. In all four CD4+ subsets, TCRB CDR3 length was moderately but significantly shorter in type 1 diabetes patients. The naive, central memory and regulatory TCRB repertoires appeared to resemble one another more closely among patients than among healthy donors. Because cDNA was sequenced instead of genomic DNA, highly expressing activated cells could be over-represented, though the groups showed no difference in activation or CD3 levels.

Worth noting for this clone: Its target antigen remains unknown. No base-level quality is on record; no much larger clone is a single base apart.

The High Capacity cDNA Reverse Transcription Kit was used to reverse transcribe all of the isolated RNA, meaning that expressed TCRB transcripts were what got sequenced. Naive, central memory and regulatory T cell samples underwent deep immunoSEQ sequencing, averaging approximately 3.5 million total reads per sample. After sorted cells were lysed in RLT buffer, RNA was extracted with DNase-treated RNeasy Micro or Mini kits, with the choice depending on cell number. Each cell subset was processed on its own to prevent cross-contamination, while patient and healthy donor samples were processed together. The immunoSEQ multiplex PCR was used to amplify TCRB sequences from cDNA, generating 87-bp fragments that spanned the CDR3 region. Amplicons were sequenced on the Illumina HiSeq platform. From the authors' description of their analysis: Synthetic template baselines were used to correct PCR bias computationally, reads within Hamming distance 2 were collapsed, and singletons that could not be merged were discarded. Reads were aligned against IMGT so that V, D and J genes, CDR3 length and insertions or deletions at six rearrangement sites could be assigned. Within each subset, clonotype counts were normalized to the number of sorted cells before true diversity and Gini coefficients were calculated with the tcR R package. Repertoire sharing was quantified using the overlap coefficient calculated on TCRB nucleotide sequences. In TCRdb, the immuneACCESS table is reduced to in-frame sequences with V and J assigned. These tables do not hold every clone; where another copy was compared, an unresolved V gene accounts for under half, and the others remain unexplained. V, J and clone size were drawn from that table, and D and trimming were deduced from the DNA. This sample comprises about 150,000 clones, approximately 9.2% of them detected only once. Around 0.68% of the sample comes from the top ten.

At the junction V is shortened by 4 bases and J by 4 bases, with 16 bases in between. The CDR3 covers 15 residues, taking in both the cysteine and the phenylalanine. The DNA shown is the 45-base CDR3, in frame from base 1. Reading the germline V gene gives CDR1 SGHTA and CDR2 FQGNSA. A single peripheral blood draw of approximately 120 mL on average was collected from each donor into heparinised tubes. A BD FACSAria II was used to sort naive, central memory, regulatory and stem cell-like memory CD4+ T cells with a panel that included CD45RO, CCR7, CD25, CD127, CD95 and CD27. All sorted populations exceeded 95% purity. PBMCs were separated immediately by Lymphoprep density gradient centrifugation and were stained directly, without being cultured. So that batch effects would be minimized, each experiment stained and sorted samples in pairs, pairing one healthy donor with one patient.

The sequence was obtained from a man between 18 and 29 years old in good health. Sequenced: central memory CD4+ T cells from blood. The V and J segments used are TRBV7-2 and TRBJ2-5; the D gene is possibly TRBD2, with 7 bases matching. The CDR3 is CASSSSGRGPETQYF. The nucleotides are TGTGCCAGCAGCTCCAGTGGGCGGGGGCCAGAGACCCAGTACTTC.